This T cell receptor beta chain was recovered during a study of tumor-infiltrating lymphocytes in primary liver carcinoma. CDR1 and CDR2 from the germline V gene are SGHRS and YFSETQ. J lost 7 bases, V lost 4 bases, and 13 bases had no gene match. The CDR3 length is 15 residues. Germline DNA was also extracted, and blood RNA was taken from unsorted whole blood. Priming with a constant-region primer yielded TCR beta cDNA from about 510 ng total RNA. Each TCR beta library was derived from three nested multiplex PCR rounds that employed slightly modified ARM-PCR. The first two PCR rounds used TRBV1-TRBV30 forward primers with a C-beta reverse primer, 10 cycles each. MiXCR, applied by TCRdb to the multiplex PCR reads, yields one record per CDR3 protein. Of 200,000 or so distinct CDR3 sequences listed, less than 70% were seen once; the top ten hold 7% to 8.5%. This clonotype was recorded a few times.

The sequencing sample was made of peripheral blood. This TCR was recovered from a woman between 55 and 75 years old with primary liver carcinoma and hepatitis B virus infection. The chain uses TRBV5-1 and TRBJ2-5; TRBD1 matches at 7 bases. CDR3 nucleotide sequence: TGCGCCAGCAGCAATCGGACAGGCGGTACAGGGACCCAGTACTTC. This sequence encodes CASSNRTGGTGTQYF.